This is a list of T cell receptor beta chains from one sample in a study of blood T cell repertoires in COVID-19. Sequencing used immunoSEQ multiplex PCR; TCRdb keeps in-frame clones, though not all of them. The sample has some 170,000 clones, 85% to 90% seen once. Sequencing was performed on peripheral blood. Receptor source: a woman aged 55-69 years with acute or convalescent COVID-19. CDR3s include the opening cysteine and the closing phenylalanine or tryptophan. A D gene is named only where the DNA matches it firmly. A clone size is listed for some rows: how often the clone was seen (once, few, many), or a class if it is expanded.

clone size	D gene	J gene	V gene	CDR3 DNA	CDR3 protein
NA	NA	TRBJ2-3	TRBV2	TGTGCCAGCAGGGGTTTAGGCGGGGGCACAGATACGCAGTATTTT	CASRGLGGGTDTQYF
NA	TRBD2	TRBJ2-7	TRBV7-8	TGTGCCAGCAGCTTACCGGAGGGACTAGCGGGACCCACCAGCTCCTACGAGCAGTACTTC	CASSLPEGLAGPTSSYEQYF
few	NA	TRBJ1-3	TRBV25-1	TGTGCCAGCATAGGGGCTGGAAACACCATATATTTT	CASIGAGNTIYF
NA	NA	TRBJ1-1	TRBV7-9	TGTGCCAGCAGCTTTAGCGGTTCTCTTATCTTGAACACTGAAGCTTTCTTT	CASSFSGSLILNTEAFF
NA	TRBD2	TRBJ2-1	TRBV7-3	TGTGCCAGCAGCTCCCGGACTAGCGATTACAATGAGCAGTTCTTC	CASSSRTSDYNEQFF
NA	TRBD2	TRBJ2-6	TRBV7-3	TGTGCCAGCAGCTTAATAGCGCTAGCGGGAGGTGGGGCCAACGTCCTGACTTTC	CASSLIALAGGGANVLTF
NA	NA	TRBJ2-1	TRBV9	TGTGCCAGCAGCGTAGTCGCGTTAAGCTCCTACAATGAGCAGTTCTTC	CASSVVALSSYNEQFF
NA	NA	TRBJ1-2	TRBV2	TGTGCCAGCAGTGAGCAGACTAACTATGGCTACACCTTC	CASSEQTNYGYTF
NA	NA	TRBJ2-2	TRBV2	TGTGCCAGCATCCCGGGACTGGCGAACACCGGGGAGCTGTTTTTT	CASIPGLANTGELFF
NA	TRBD2	TRBJ2-1	TRBV19	TGTGCCAGTAGAATAGTAGCGGGATTCTACAATGAGCAGTTCTTC	CASRIVAGFYNEQFF
NA	TRBD1	TRBJ1-1	TRBV30	TGTGCCTGGAAAGGGGACAGGGGTATAACTGAAGCTTTCTTT	CAWKGDRGITEAFF
NA	NA	TRBJ1-2	TRBV28	TGTGCCAGCACCTCGGAACAGGGATGGGGTGGCTACACCTTC	CASTSEQGWGGYTF
NA	TRBD1	TRBJ2-3	TRBV24-1	TGTGCCACCAGTGATCTCCGGGACAGGGCGCCAGATACGCAGTATTTT	CATSDLRDRAPDTQYF
NA	NA	TRBJ2-1	TRBV28	TGTGCCAGCAGTTTCCCCCAACTAGCAACCTTAGGCAATGAGCAGTTCTTC	CASSFPQLATLGNEQFF
few	NA	TRBJ2-2	TRBV7-9	TGTGCCAGCAGCTTGGCGGGACCCGACACCGGGGAGCTGTTTTTT	CASSLAGPDTGELFF
NA	NA	TRBJ1-1	TRBV27	TGTGCCAGCAAGTTAGCGGGGGCCGCTGAAGCTTTCTTT	CASKLAGAAEAFF
NA	NA	TRBJ1-2	TRBV11-2	TGTGCCAGCAGCTTAGTCTTTGGCTACACCTTC	CASSLVFGYTF
NA	TRBD2	TRBJ2-5	TRBV5-1	TGCGCCAGCAGCTTCCTAGCGGGAGGCCAAGAGACCCAGTACTTC	CASSFLAGGQETQYF
few	TRBD1	TRBJ1-4	TRBV18	TGTGCCAGCTCGGCACAGGGGGCCCTCCAGGGAAAACTGTTTTTT	CASSAQGALQGKLFF
NA	NA	TRBJ1-2	TRBV9	TGTGCCAGCAGCACGCGGGACGCAAGCTACACCTTC	CASSTRDASYTF
NA	TRBD1	TRBJ1-5	TRBV11-2	TGTGCCAGCAGCTACGACAGGGGGCGCCCCCAGCATTTT	CASSYDRGRPQHF
NA	TRBD2	TRBJ2-1	TRBV19	TGTGCCAGTAGTATAGCCGGGCTAGCGGGAGGGCCGGGAAAAGTTCTCGTCTTC	CASSIAGLAGGPGKVLVF
NA	NA	TRBJ1-2	TRBV11-2	TGTGCCAGCAGCTTAGGAGGAGGGCTTAACTATGGCTACACCTTC	CASSLGGGLNYGYTF
NA	NA	TRBJ2-7	TRBV23-1	TGCGCCAGCAGTCAATCAAGGACAGCCTACGAGCAGTACTTC	CASSQSRTAYEQYF
NA	TRBD2	TRBJ2-7	TRBV5-4	TGTGCCAGCAGCATAGACAGCGGGACCGAGCAGTACTTC	CASSIDSGTEQYF
few	TRBD1	TRBJ1-6	TRBV2	TGTGCCAGCACCCGGGACAGCTCCTATAATTCACCCCTCCACTTT	CASTRDSSYNSPLHF
NA	NA	TRBJ2-1	TRBV6-1	TGTGCCAGCAGTGAACACGCCGAGTCCCACAATGAGCAGTTCTTC	CASSEHAESHNEQFF
NA	TRBD2	TRBJ2-2	TRBV7-3	TGTGCCAGCAGCTTGGGACTAGCGGGAGCCGGGGAGCTGTTTTTT	CASSLGLAGAGELFF
NA	NA	TRBJ1-2	TRBV28	TGTGCCAGCAGCCAGGGGCAGGGTAACTATGGCTACACCTTC	CASSQGQGNYGYTF
NA	NA	TRBJ1-5	TRBV5-1	TGCGCCAGCAGCTTGGACGGGGTTAACGGGCAGCCCCAGCATTTT	CASSLDGVNGQPQHF
NA	NA	TRBJ1-3	TRBV9	TGTGCCAGCAGCGTAGCTGCGGGGTTCTCTGGAAACACCATATATTTT	CASSVAAGFSGNTIYF
NA	TRBD1	TRBJ1-6	TRBV27	TGTGCCAGCAGTTTCGACAGGGGGAGGACTAATTCACCCCTCCACTTT	CASSFDRGRTNSPLHF
NA	TRBD1	TRBJ2-2	TRBV5-4	TGTGCCAGCAGCGCAGCAGGGGGCGCCCACGGGGAGCTGTTTTTT	CASSAAGGAHGELFF
NA	NA	TRBJ1-6	TRBV7-2	TGTGCCAGCAGCTTAGTGGGGGACTCGGGGTCACCCCTCCACTTT	CASSLVGDSGSPLHF
NA	TRBD2	TRBJ2-7	TRBV29-1	TGCAGCGCCTCCGGCGGCGGGGACTACTACGAGCAGTACTTC	CSASGGGDYYEQYF
NA	NA	TRBJ1-1	TRBV6-5	TGTGCCAGCCTTCCCGCGCCGACTGAAGCTTTCTTT	CASLPAPTEAFF
once	NA	TRBJ2-1	TRBV6-6	TGTGCCAGCAGTTACTCAATCGGACTAAATGAGCAGTTCTTC	CASSYSIGLNEQFF
NA	NA	TRBJ2-2	TRBV28	TGTGCCAGCAGGATGCAGGGCCGGAAAACCGGGGAGCTGTTTTTT	CASRMQGRKTGELFF
NA	TRBD2	TRBJ2-5	TRBV15	TGTGCCACCAGCAGTCTCGGGGGGGCTCAAGAGACCCAGTACTTC	CATSSLGGAQETQYF
NA	NA	TRBJ1-1	TRBV5-6	TGTGCCAGCAGCGACAAAACTCTCTTTGGCACTGAAGCTTTCTTT	CASSDKTLFGTEAFF
NA	NA	TRBJ1-4	TRBV2	TGTGCCAGCAGTGATCTACCGGGTGAAAAACTGTTTTTT	CASSDLPGEKLFF
NA	NA	TRBJ1-5	TRBV2	TGTGCCAGCAGTGCTAGCGGTAATCAGCCCCAGCATTTT	CASSASGNQPQHF
once	NA	TRBJ1-1	TRBV10-1	TGCGCCAGCAGTAGGCCGGGGGAGCCTACGGCTTTCTTT	CASSRPGEPTAFF
NA	NA	TRBJ1-1	TRBV5-1	TGCGCCAGCAGCTTGGATGGCGGAATGAACACTGAAGCTTTCTTT	CASSLDGGMNTEAFF
NA	NA	TRBJ1-2	TRBV24-1	TGTGCCACCAGTGGAGGATCGACCGGCAACTATGGCTACACCTTC	CATSGGSTGNYGYTF
NA	NA	TRBJ1-1	TRBV3-1/TRBV3-2	TGTGCCAGCAGCCAAGATTTGGGCAGTAGAACTGAAGCTTTCTTT	CASSQDLGSRTEAFF
NA	NA	TRBJ2-3	TRBV5-1	TGCGCCAGCAGCTTGGGACAACTAGGCACAGATACGCAGTATTTT	CASSLGQLGTDTQYF
NA	TRBD2	TRBJ2-1	TRBV4-2	TGTGCCAGCAGCCAAATAGGACTAGCGGGGTACACCCGCTACAATGAGCAGTTCTTC	CASSQIGLAGYTRYNEQFF
few	NA	TRBJ1-2	TRBV18	TGTGCCAGCTCACCATCGACAGACCTCTATGGCTACACCTTC	CASSPSTDLYGYTF
NA	TRBD1	TRBJ1-2	TRBV11-1	TGTGCCAGCAGCGTGACAGGGGGCGGTGGCTACACCTTC	CASSVTGGGGYTF